A selection of T cell receptor beta chains follows, all from one sample in a study of post-analysis software for immune sequencing data. TCRdb reprocessed the PCR reads with MiXCR, giving one entry per CDR3 protein. In the table there are under 200,000 distinct CDR3 sequences, 29% of which are singletons. The sequencing sample was made of blood. The source is a girl aged 2-17 years with multiple sclerosis. The CDR3 runs from the conserved cysteine through the conserved F or W. Fields, in order: V gene, D gene, J gene, clone size, CDR3 length, CDR3 protein, CDR3 DNA. A D gene is named only where the DNA matches it firmly. Rows give clone size only sometimes, using once, few, many, or a class for an expanded clone.

TRBV5-5	TRBD1	TRBJ1-4	once	15	CASSGRTGTDEKLFF	TGTGCCAGCAGCGGTAGGACAGGCACGGATGAAAAACTGTTTTTT
TRBV10-3	TRBD2	TRBJ2-3	.	16	CAISEGLAGSTDTHYF	TGTGCCATCAGTGAGGGGTTAGCGGGATCCACAGATACGCACTATTTT
TRBV20-1	.	TRBJ1-4	.	16	CSASGQGRGTNEKLFF	TGCAGTGCTAGTGGGCAGGGGAGAGGGACTAATGAAAAACTGTTTTTT
TRBV15	TRBD1	TRBJ2-5	.	15	CATSRGVQGRETQYF	TGTGCCACCAGCAGGGGGGTACAGGGGCGGGAGACCCAGTACTTC
TRBV28	.	TRBJ2-7	many	13	CASSRRGLYEQYF	TGTGCCAGCAGTCGGAGGGGGCTCTACGAGCAGTACTTC
TRBV5-1	.	TRBJ2-3	many	16	CASSLAFQGGGDTQYF	TGCGCCAGCAGCTTGGCCTTTCAGGGAGGAGGAGATACGCAGTATTTT
TRBV20-1	TRBD1	TRBJ1-1	.	15	CSARGNRGLRTEAFF	TGCAGTGCTAGGGGGAACAGGGGGCTCCGGACTGAAGCTTTCTTT
TRBV7-2	TRBD2	TRBJ2-1	.	15	CASSALAGAYNEQFF	TGTGCCAGCAGCGCGCTAGCGGGAGCCTACAATGAGCAGTTCTTC
TRBV5-5	.	TRBJ1-1	.	14	CASSLHSPYTEAFF	TGTGCCAGCAGCCTCCATTCCCCTTACACTGAAGCTTTCTTT
TRBV20-1	.	TRBJ2-1	many	14	CSASQSSALGEQFF	TGCAGTGCTAGTCAGTCTAGCGCCCTCGGTGAGCAGTTCTTC
TRBV4-1	.	TRBJ2-1	many	13	CASSQDRHNEQFF	TGCGCCAGCAGCCAAGATCGGCACAATGAGCAGTTCTTC
TRBV18	.	TRBJ2-1	few	13	CASSRGFDNEQFF	TGTGCCAGCTCAAGGGGGTTCGACAATGAGCAGTTCTTC
TRBV20-1	TRBD2	TRBJ2-1	once	16	CSARAPGLAGDVEQFF	TGCAGTGCTAGAGCACCGGGACTAGCGGGAGACGTTGAGCAGTTCTTC
TRBV28	.	TRBJ2-3	few	17	CASSLAASGRGADTQYF	TGTGCCAGCAGTTTGGCAGCGAGTGGGCGTGGGGCAGATACGCAGTATTTT
TRBV28	.	TRBJ1-2	few	13	CASQSPGGDGYTF	TGTGCCTCACAAAGTCCCGGTGGGGATGGCTACACCTTC
TRBV20-1	.	TRBJ2-2	.	16	CSAKRGGGDEPGELFF	TGCAGTGCTAAACGAGGGGGCGGGGATGAGCCCGGGGAGCTGTTTTTT
TRBV20-1	TRBD1	TRBJ2-5	.	14	CSARDGQGQETQYF	TGCAGTGCTAGAGATGGACAGGGACAAGAGACCCAGTACTTC
TRBV16	.	TRBJ2-3	many	14	CASSPKSSTDTQYF	TGTGCCAGCAGCCCGAAGTCCAGCACAGATACGCAGTATTTT
TRBV7-2	TRBD2	TRBJ2-7	many	14	CASSRGGVNYEQYF	TGTGCCAGCAGCCGTGGGGGGGTGAACTACGAGCAGTACTTC
TRBV29-1	.	TRBJ2-5	once	12	CSVERAREAQYF	TGCAGCGTTGAAAGGGCCAGGGAGGCCCAGTACTTC
TRBV5-1	TRBD1	TRBJ1-1	.	15	CASSCPDRGYTEAFF	TGCGCCAGCAGCTGCCCGGACAGGGGTTACACTGAAGCTTTCTTT
TRBV7-9	.	TRBJ2-2	few	15	CASSAGLTNTGELFF	TGTGCCAGCAGCGCAGGACTGACGAACACCGGGGAGCTGTTTTTT
TRBV28	.	TRBJ2-5	many	13	CASRTDSQETQYF	TGTGCCAGCAGAACTGACAGCCAAGAGACCCAGTACTTC
TRBV5-1	TRBD2	TRBJ2-1	.	14	CASRKELAAYEQFF	TGCGCCAGCAGGAAGGAACTAGCGGCCTACGAGCAGTTCTTC
TRBV7-8	TRBD2	TRBJ2-1	few	13	CASSPWQGGEQFF	TGTGCCAGCAGCCCATGGCAGGGAGGGGAGCAGTTCTTC
TRBV7-3	.	TRBJ1-2	.	17	CASSSALGDRLSYGYTF	TGTGCCAGCAGCTCAGCTTTGGGCGACAGGCTATCATATGGCTACACCTTC
TRBV4-1	TRBD1	TRBJ1-1	.	16	CASSHMGGGLNTEVFF	TGCGCCAGCAGCCACATGGGAGGGGGCCTTAACACTGAAGTTTTCTTT
TRBV28	.	TRBJ2-1	many	16	CASSSSGAKSYNEQFF	TGTGCCAGCAGTTCTTCAGGAGCCAAGTCCTACAATGAGCAGTTCTTC
TRBV5-1	TRBD1	TRBJ1-2	few	13	CASSDRQGLGYTF	TGCGCCAGCAGCGACCGACAGGGGCTCGGCTACACCTTC
TRBV5-1	TRBD1	TRBJ2-6	few	15	CASSWTGSGANVLTF	TGCGCCAGCAGCTGGACAGGCTCGGGGGCCAACGTCCTGACTTTC
TRBV25-1	.	TRBJ2-1	.	16	CANSVIGTLRYNEQFF	TGTGCCAACAGTGTCATCGGGACACTTAGATACAATGAGCAGTTCTTC
TRBV24-1	.	TRBJ2-7	many	17	CATSGAAQGDGSYEQYF	TGTGCCACCAGTGGCGCCGCCCAAGGGGATGGATCCTACGAGCAGTACTTC
TRBV6-6	TRBD2	TRBJ2-7	few	16	CASSPHSGGATYEQYF	TGTGCCAGCAGCCCACATAGCGGGGGGGCTACCTACGAGCAGTACTTC
TRBV20-1	TRBD1	TRBJ2-1	.	12	CGLGTGSNEQFF	TGTGGTTTAGGGACAGGGAGTAATGAGCAGTTCTTC
TRBV30	.	TRBJ2-7	few	13	CAWATGSSYEQYF	TGTGCCTGGGCGACAGGAAGCTCCTACGAGCAGTACTTC
TRBV5-1	.	TRBJ1-2	many	14	CASSLDPPWQLYTF	TGCGCCAGCAGCTTGGACCCCCCGTGGCAGCTCTACACCTTC
TRBV7-2	.	TRBJ1-5	.	13	CASSRGGSQPQHF	TGTGCCAGCAGCCGAGGAGGGAGCCAGCCCCAGCATTTT
TRBV7-8	TRBD1	TRBJ1-6	.	13	CASSAAGGSPLHF	TGTGCCAGCAGCGCCGCAGGGGGTTCACCCCTCCACTTT
TRBV28	.	TRBJ1-2	many	15	CASSLPMGLNYGYTF	TGTGCCAGCAGTTTACCCATGGGACTTAACTATGGCTACACCTTC
TRBV2	TRBD1	TRBJ2-7	few	14	CASTNRGRSYEQYF	TGTGCCAGCACTAACAGGGGGAGATCCTACGAGCAGTACTTC
TRBV12-3/TRBV12-4	TRBD1	TRBJ1-1	few	14	CASSSSQGAPIPFF	TGTGCCAGCAGTTCCTCACAGGGGGCGCCGATTCCTTTCTTT
TRBV7-2	TRBD1	TRBJ2-1	many	16	CASSKHRDRGRGEQFF	TGTGCCAGCAGCAAACACCGGGACAGGGGGCGCGGTGAGCAGTTCTTC
TRBV4-1	TRBD1	TRBJ1-1	.	14	CASSGRTGKTEAFF	TGCGCCAGCAGCGGACGGACAGGGAAGACTGAAGCTTTCTTT
TRBV12-3/TRBV12-4	TRBD1	TRBJ1-6	few	16	CASSSYRGSYNSPPHF	TGTGCCAGCAGTTCCTACAGGGGCTCCTATAATTCACCCCCCCACTTT
TRBV20-1	.	TRBJ1-2	many	15	CSARDSLGRLSDYTF	TGCAGTGCTAGAGATTCCCTGGGACGGTTGTCGGACTACACCTTC
TRBV18	.	TRBJ2-1	.	14	CASSRSALTNEQFF	TGTGCCAGCTCACGGTCCGCCCTAACCAATGAGCAGTTCTTC
TRBV5-5	TRBD1	TRBJ2-1	many	15	CASSLTGEPYNEQFF	TGTGCCAGCAGCTTAACAGGGGAGCCCTACAATGAGCAGTTCTTC
TRBV18	TRBD2	TRBJ2-1	many	16	CASSPPTSGTYNEQFF	TGTGCCAGCTCACCACCGACTAGCGGGACCTACAATGAGCAGTTCTTC
TRBV12-3/TRBV12-4	.	TRBJ1-2	many	16	CASSSSWQGSVYGYTF	TGTGCCAGCAGTTCCTCCTGGCAGGGATCAGTATATGGCTACACCTTC
TRBV5-1	.	TRBJ2-1	many	16	CASSSGDRGGWNEQFF	TGCGCCAGCAGCTCGGGAGACAGGGGAGGGTGGAATGAGCAGTTCTTC
TRBV5-1	.	TRBJ2-7	.	15	CASSLEWEPSYEQYF	TGCGCCAGCAGCTTGGAGTGGGAGCCCTCCTACGAGCAGTACTTC
TRBV29-1	TRBD1	TRBJ1-2	many	15	CSVVDGTGFNYGYTF	TGCAGCGTTGTAGATGGGACAGGGTTTAACTATGGCTACACCTTC
TRBV28	.	TRBJ2-3	.	13	CASSLGDTDTQYF	TGTGCCAGCAGTTTGGGGGACACAGATACGCAGTATTTT